This T cell receptor (beta chain) was captured by sequencing in a study of molecular identifiers for immune sequencing clone quantification. CDR3 size: 15 residues. Germline V CDR1 and CDR2: SSHAT, FNYEAQ (reference sequence). This clonotype was counted many times. The junction shows a germline mismatch at one end, possibly a read error. Bulk libraries came from a prior protocol with listed TCR primers. One entry per CDR3 protein, called by TCRdb with MiXCR from the PCR reads. The sample lists about 640,000 distinct CDR3 sequences; 15% to 20% were seen once. Sequencing libraries of naive CD8 cells derived from approximately 20,000 to 1,000,000 sorted cells with 10%, 30% or 50% RNA.

The sequence derives from a human donor in good health. Some libraries in this study had Jurkat cell RNA spiked in. The chain joins TRBV7-7 to TRBJ2-3, with 7 bases fitting TRBD1. Sequencing was performed on naive CD8+ T cells from blood, with Jurkat cell RNA spiked in. Specified subset: FACS-sorted CD8+CD4-CCR7+CD45RA+ naive T cells. The CDR3, as DNA: TGTGCTAGCAGCTTAGGGGACAGCCGCACAGATACGCAGTATTTT. It translates to CASSLGDSRTDTQYF.